This T cell receptor (beta chain) was identified during a study of glioma-infiltrating T cells. General observations from the study: Tissue and blood shared very few CDR3 sequences.

Using RNA template, CDR3s of TCR alpha and beta were amplified with iRepertoire arm-PCR. Each CDR3 protein gets one entry after TCRdb re-called the multiplex PCR reads with MiXCR. This sample has over 100,000 distinct CDR3 sequences, with around 25% found just once. The germline V gene has CDR1 MGHRA and CDR2 YSYEKL. The CDR3 has 15 amino acids. Trimming stripped 0 bases from V and 1 base from J, with 6 bases between. The sample holds many counts of this clonotype. What it recognizes is unknown. Sequencing was done on a sample of glioma tissue, nonneoplastic brain tissue, or PBMCs (not recorded which). V usage is TRBV4-1 and J usage is TRBJ2-2; D uncertain. The sequence came from a human donor with low-grade glioma or glioblastoma, undergoing nonglioma brain surgery, or in good health (not recorded which). The CDR3 spells CASSQDRRNTGELFF. CDR3 in DNA: TGCGCCAGCAGCCAAGACAGGAGGAACACCGGGGAGCTGTTTTTT.